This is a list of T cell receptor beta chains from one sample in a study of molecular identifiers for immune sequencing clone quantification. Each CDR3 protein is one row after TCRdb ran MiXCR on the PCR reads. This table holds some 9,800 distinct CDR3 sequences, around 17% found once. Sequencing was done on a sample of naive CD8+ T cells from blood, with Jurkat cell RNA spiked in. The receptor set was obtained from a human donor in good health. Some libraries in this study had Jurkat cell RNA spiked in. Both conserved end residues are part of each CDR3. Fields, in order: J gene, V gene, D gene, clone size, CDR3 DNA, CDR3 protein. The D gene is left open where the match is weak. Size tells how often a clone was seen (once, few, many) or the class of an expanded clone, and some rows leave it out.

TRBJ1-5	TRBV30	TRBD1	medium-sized	TGTGCCTGGAGTGTACAGGGGCTGATTCAGCCCCAGCATTTT	CAWSVQGLIQPQHF
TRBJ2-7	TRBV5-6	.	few	TGTGCCAGCACCGCTACAGGGATCTACGAGCAGTACTTC	CASTATGIYEQYF
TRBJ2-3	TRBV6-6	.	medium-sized	TGTGCCAGCAGTTACATTGTAGGGACTAGCACAGATACGCAGTATTTT	CASSYIVGTSTDTQYF
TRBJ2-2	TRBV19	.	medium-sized	TGTGCCAGTAGACTGCCCAACACCGGGGAGCTGTTTTTT	CASRLPNTGELFF
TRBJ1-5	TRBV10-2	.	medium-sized	TGCGCCAGCACCACGGGAATGGATAGCAATCAGCCCCAGCATTTT	CASTTGMDSNQPQHF
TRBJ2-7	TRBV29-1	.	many	TGCAGCGTTGAAGATCTCGCAGACGAGCAGTACTTC	CSVEDLADEQYF
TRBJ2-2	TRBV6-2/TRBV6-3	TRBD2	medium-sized	TGTGCCAGCAGTTATTGGACTAGCGGGAACACCGGGGAGCTGTTTTTT	CASSYWTSGNTGELFF
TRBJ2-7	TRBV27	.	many	TGTGCCAGCGGACCGGGCCTTAGCTCCTACGAGCAGTACTTC	CASGPGLSSYEQYF
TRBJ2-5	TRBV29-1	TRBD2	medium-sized	TGCAGCGTTGAGGGGACTAGCGGGAGGGCTTGGTACCAAGAGACCCAGTACTTC	CSVEGTSGRAWYQETQYF
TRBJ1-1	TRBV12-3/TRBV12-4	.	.	TGTGCCAGCAGTTTGGGAGAGAACACTGAAGCTTTCTTT	CASSLGENTEAFF
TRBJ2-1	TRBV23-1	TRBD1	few	TGCGCCAGCAGTCACTACCTAGGAACGGGACAGGGTTCGGGGGATAATGAGCAGTTCTTC	CASSHYLGTGQGSGDNEQFF
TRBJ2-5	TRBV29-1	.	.	TGCAGCGTTGAGGTCAAGGACCCTGCGGGGACCCAGTACTTC	CSVEVKDPAGTQYF
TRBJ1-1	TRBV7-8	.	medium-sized	TGTGCCAGCAGCCCCGGACCTAACACTGAAGCTTTCTTT	CASSPGPNTEAFF
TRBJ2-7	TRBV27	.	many	TGTGCCAGCAGTTTATTACGCGCAGGGAATTCCAACGAGCAGTACTTC	CASSLLRAGNSNEQYF
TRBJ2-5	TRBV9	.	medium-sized	TGTGCCAGCAGCGTAGCTCAGGCAGGAGAGTACTTC	CASSVAQAGEYF
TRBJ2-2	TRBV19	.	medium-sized	TGTGCCAGTAGTATGGCCTACCTCGCGAACACCGGGGAGCTGTTTTTT	CASSMAYLANTGELFF
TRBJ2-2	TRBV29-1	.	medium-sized	TGCAGCGTTGATAGGGCGAATACCGGGGAGCTGTTTTTT	CSVDRANTGELFF
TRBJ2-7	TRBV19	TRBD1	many	TGTGCCAGTAGTCCGAGACAGGGGTACGAGCAGTACTTC	CASSPRQGYEQYF
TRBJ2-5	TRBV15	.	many	TGTGCCACCAGCAGAGATGGAGGGGACCAAGAGACCCAGTACTTC	CATSRDGGDQETQYF
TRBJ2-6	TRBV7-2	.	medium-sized	TGTGCCAGCAGTCCGCATCTCTTTGGGGCCAACGTCCTGACTTTC	CASSPHLFGANVLTF
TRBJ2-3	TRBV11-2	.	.	TGTGCCAGCAGCTTAGTTCCTGGTTTGGATACGCAGTATTTT	CASSLVPGLDTQYF
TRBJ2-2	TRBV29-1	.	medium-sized	TGCAGCGTTGATTCAGGGAACACCGGGGAGCTGTTTTTT	CSVDSGNTGELFF
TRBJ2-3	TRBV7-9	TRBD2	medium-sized	TGTGCCAGCAGCTTCCTAGCGGGAGAAACAGATACGCAGTATTTT	CASSFLAGETDTQYF
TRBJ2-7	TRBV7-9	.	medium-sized	TGTGCCAGCAGCTTAGAATGGGCAGCAGGATACGAGCAGTACTTC	CASSLEWAAGYEQYF
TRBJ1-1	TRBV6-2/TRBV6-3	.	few	TGTGCCAGCAGTCTCGCGAACACTGAAGCTTTCTTT	CASSLANTEAFF
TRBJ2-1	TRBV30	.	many	TGTGCCCGGAGCGGGTGGCTCGCGAATTACAATGAGCAGTTCTTC	CARSGWLANYNEQFF
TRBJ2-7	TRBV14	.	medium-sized	TGTGCCAGCAGCCAAGCTAGCGACTACGAGCAGTACTTC	CASSQASDYEQYF
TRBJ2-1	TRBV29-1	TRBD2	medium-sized	TGCAGCGTAACCGGGACTAGCGGCTCCTACAATGAGCAGTTCTTC	CSVTGTSGSYNEQFF
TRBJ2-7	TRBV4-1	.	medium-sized	TGCGCCAGCAGCCAAGATCGGAGTAACTCCTACGAGCAGTACTTC	CASSQDRSNSYEQYF
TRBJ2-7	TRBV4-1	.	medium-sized	TGCGCCAGCAGCCAAGCGGCGCAGGGCAGCTACGAGCAGTACTTC	CASSQAAQGSYEQYF
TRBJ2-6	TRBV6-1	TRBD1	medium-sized	TGTGCCAGCCGAGGGATGACGACAGGGCGAGGGGCCAACGTCCTGACTTTC	CASRGMTTGRGANVLTF
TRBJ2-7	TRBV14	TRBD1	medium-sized	TGTGCCAGCAGCCACCAGGGCCCGGCACAGGGGTACCACGAGCAGTACTTC	CASSHQGPAQGYHEQYF
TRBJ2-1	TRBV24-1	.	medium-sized	TGTGCCACCAGCCAGGACTCTAGCTCCTACAATGAGCAGTTCTTC	CATSQDSSSYNEQFF
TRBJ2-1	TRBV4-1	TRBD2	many	TGCGCCAGCAGCCCCCTAGCGGGAGGGGACAATGAGCAGTTCTTC	CASSPLAGGDNEQFF
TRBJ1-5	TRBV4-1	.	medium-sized	TGCGCCAGCAGCCTGGGACCGACTAGCAATCAGCCCCAGCATTTT	CASSLGPTSNQPQHF